Below are 19 T cell receptor beta chains sequenced from a single sample in a study of multiple sclerosis patients with progressive multifocal leukoencephalopathy. The repertoire was sequenced with immunoSEQ multiplex PCR; TCRdb's copy has only in-frame clones and lacks some. The sample lists 20,000 to 30,000 clones; under 95% were seen once. Time point specified: 12 to 13 months of natalizumab therapy. The source material was PBMCs, sampled from a patient treated with natalizumab. These receptors were taken from a man aged 25 to 40 with multiple sclerosis.

V and J are TRBV6-4 and TRBJ2-1; TRBD2 aligns across 11 bases. Trimming took 10 bases from V and 6 from J; bases not matched to a gene: 8. This CDR3 region has 14 residues. Germline CDR1 is MRHNA and CDR2 is SNTAGT. CDR3 sequence reads: CAIPAGTSGNEQFF. The CDR3 DNA reads as TGTGCCATCCCCGCCGGGACTAGCGGCAATGAGCAGTTCTTC.

The chain has TRBV6-1 and TRBJ1-5, with TRBD1 as a possible D gene (5 bases). V was cut by 5 bases and J by 1 base, with 12 bases left in between. CDR1 MNHNS and CDR2 SASEGT come from the germline V gene. The CDR3 length is 15 residues. CDR3 in DNA: TGTGCCAGCAGTTTAACAGGAGGAAGCAATCAGCCCCAGCATTTT. Translated, it gives CASSLTGGSNQPQHF.

The chain carries TRBV4-3 and TRBJ2-6; TRBD1 or TRBD2 may be the D gene (5 bases each). This CDR3 is 17 amino acids long. Trimming pared 2 bases from V and 1 base from J, leaving 12 bases between. Germline assignment: CDR1 LGHNA and CDR2 YSLEER. CDR3 sequence reads: CASSQSPGGSGANVLTF. The CDR3 region has the DNA TGCGCCAGCAGCCAATCCCCTGGGGGTTCTGGGGCCAACGTCCTGACTTTC.

V usage is TRBV6-5 and J usage is TRBJ1-4; D not certain. The CDR3 loop spans 14 amino acids. CDR1 is MNHEY and CDR2 is SVGAGI in the germline V gene. V was cut by 2 bases and J by 8 bases, with 12 bases left in between. The CDR3 is CASSYRLGWEKLFF. The CDR3 DNA reads TGTGCCAGCAGTTACAGGCTAGGTTGGGAAAAACTGTTTTTT.

The CDR3 loop is CASSPMGFSYEQYF. The DNA for the CDR3 is TGTGCCAGCAGTCCGATGGGTTTTTCCTACGAGCAGTACTTC. The V call is TRBV6-5, the J call TRBJ2-5; D ambiguous. Gene TRBJ2-7 matches the end of the DNA better, so the J call may be wrong. The CDR3 has 14 residues. The germline V gene has CDR1 MNHEY and CDR2 SVGAGI.

V usage is TRBV7-8 and J usage is TRBJ1-2; D gene ambiguous. Germline CDR1 SGHVS, CDR2 FQNEAQ. CDR3 size: 13 residues. Trimming shortened V by 5 bases and J by 6 bases, and 13 bases separated the two germline ends. The CDR3 sequence: CASSPPREDGYTF. The CDR3 DNA follows: TGTGCCAGCAGCCCCCCGAGGGAGGATGGCTACACCTTC.

The chain recombines TRBV7-9 with TRBJ2-1; 9 bases are a match to TRBD2. Germline lookup yields CDR1 SEHNR and CDR2 FQNEAQ (reference sequence). CDR3 length: 17 residues. With 1 base clipped from V and 2 bases from J, the junction kept 6 bases outside the gene matches. The CDR3 protein is CASSLGGRAPPYNEQFF. CDR3 bases: TGTGCCAGCAGCTTAGGCGGGAGGGCCCCTCCCTACAATGAGCAGTTCTTC.

The chain uses TRBV30 and TRBJ1-1; D possibly corresponds to TRBD1 (6 bases). The germline gives CDR1 GTSNPN, CDR2 SVGIG (reference sequence). The CDR3 is 15 residues long. V gave up 5 bases and J gave up 4 bases, with 20 bases separating them. The CDR3 bases are TGTGCCTGGGGACCTTGGACAGACGGGGGCACTGAAGCTTTCTTT. It yields the protein CAWGPWTDGGTEAFF.

V and J are TRBV7-2 and TRBJ1-1; D remains ambiguous. Germline CDR1 is SGHTA and CDR2 is FQGNSA. Trimming pared 1 base from V and 2 bases from J, leaving 8 bases between. The CDR3 runs to 14 residues. The CDR3 loop is CASSLGPANTEAFF. The CDR3 DNA is TGTGCCAGCAGCTTAGGGCCGGCCAACACTGAAGCTTTCTTT.

V and J are TRBV7-2 and TRBJ2-7; the D gene is possibly TRBD2 (6 bases). The V gene lost 1 base and the J gene lost 4 bases, with 8 bases spanning the gap. The CDR3 has 13 amino acids. Germline V CDR1 and CDR2: SGHTA, FQGNSA. CDR3 nucleotide sequence: TGTGCCAGCAGCTTAGGCAGCGGGTACGAGCAGTACGTC. Translated, it gives CASSLGSGYEQYV.

V is TRBV2 and J is TRBJ2-7; 7 nucleotides agree with TRBD1. Germline loops: CDR1 SNHLY, CDR2 FYNNEI. Trimming removed 6 bases from V and 0 bases from J; junction bases left unmatched: 5. This CDR3 contains 14 residues. The CDR3 sequence is CASRDRISSYEQYF. The CDR3 region has the DNA TGTGCCAGCAGGGACAGGATTAGCTCCTACGAGCAGTACTTC.

The chain is built from TRBV12-5 and TRBJ2-5, with D unclear. From germline, CDR1 is LGHNT and CDR2 FRNRAP. The CDR3 has 12 amino acids. The V and J ends lost 0 bases and 4 bases respectively, with 3 bases between them. The DNA of the CDR3 is TGTGCTAGTGGTTTGGTAGTAGAGACCCAGTACTTC. This encodes CASGLVVETQYF.

V usage is TRBV9 and J usage is TRBJ2-2; D unclear. V lost 2 bases and J 0 bases, leaving 8 bases between the germline ends. This CDR3 comprises 15 residues. Germline values: CDR1 SGDLS, CDR2 YYNGEE. Here the CDR3 reads CASSVGPTNTGELFF. The CDR3 nucleotides read TGTGCCAGCAGCGTTGGGCCGACGAACACCGGGGAGCTGTTTTTT.

The gene calls are TRBV5-1 and TRBJ2-1; 16 nucleotides align to TRBD2. Germline loops: CDR1 SGHRS, CDR2 YFSETQ. This CDR3 has 18 residues. The V and J ends lost 4 bases and 1 base, in that order; junction bases with no gene match: 5. The CDR3 DNA sequence: TGCGCCAGCAGCCTGGGACTAGCGGGAGGGTGGTCCTACAATGAGCAGTTCTTC. Translating it yields CASSLGLAGGWSYNEQFF.

CDR3 protein: CASSSTGGDGYTF. Written as DNA, the CDR3 is TGTGCCAGCAGCTCGACAGGGGGCGATGGCTACACCTTC. The V call is TRBV7-9, the J call TRBJ1-2; TRBD1 matches at 10 bases. Germline trimming cut 4 bases from V and 6 bases from J; bases unmatched to any gene: 2. Germline CDR1 is SEHNR and CDR2 is FQNEAQ (reference sequence). The CDR3 length is 13 residues.

The chain uses TRBV13 and TRBJ1-2; D might be TRBD1 (6 bases). The germline gives CDR1 PRHDT, CDR2 FYEKMQ (reference sequence). The CDR3 runs 13 residues. V was clipped by 5 bases and J by 8 bases, with 15 bases between them. The CDR3 region has the DNA TGTGCCAGCAGCATAATACAGGGTAGCGGCTACACCTTC. Amino acids: CASSIIQGSGYTF.

The chain couples TRBV7-9 to TRBJ2-1; TRBD1 or TRBD2 may be the D gene (5 bases each). Trimming cost V 5 bases and J 7 bases, with 18 bases left between them. Germline lookup yields CDR1 SEHNR and CDR2 FQNEAQ (reference sequence). The CDR3 extends over 15 amino acids. CDR3 sequence: CASSQRGVLGNEQFF. The CDR3 bases are TGTGCCAGCAGCCAGAGAGGGGTCCTAGGTAATGAGCAGTTCTTC.

The chain carries TRBV18 and TRBJ2-7, with D hard to call. This CDR3 has 11 amino acids. Germline V gene sequence: CDR1 KGHSH, CDR2 LQKENI. V lost 3 bases and J lost 3, with 3 bases in between. The CDR3 nucleotides read TGTGCCAGCTCACCGTTCTACGAGCAGTACTTC. Amino acid sequence: CASSPFYEQYF.

The genes are TRBV7-2 and TRBJ1-1; D unclear. Per germline, CDR1 SGHTA and CDR2 FQGNSA. This CDR3 contains 11 residues. Trimming removed 5 bases at V and 3 bases at J, with 4 bases between. CDR3 in DNA: TGTGCCAGCAGCCCCGACACTGAAGCTTTCTTT. It yields the protein CASSPDTEAFF.